This T cell receptor beta chain was documented in a study of CD8 T cells in ankylosing spondylitis. Concerning this clonotype: Its antigen is still unknown.

The CDR3 totals 14 residues. After removal of 3 bases from V and 2 bases from J, the junction contained 3 bases not matched to a gene. CDR1 is DFQATT and CDR2 is SNEGSKA in the germline V gene (reference sequence). Via MiXCR, TCRdb re-called the 5' RACE reads, giving one row per CDR3 protein. Of about 140,000 distinct CDR3 sequences in the sample, roughly 8.4% were seen once. Findings and limits, study-wide: Reports say disease-linked clones showed up significantly more in matched ankylosing spondylitis synovial fluid.

The rearrangement joins TRBV20-1 to TRBJ2-7; 11 bases match TRBD1. This TCR derives from a male donor with ankylosing spondylitis. Sequences were obtained from synovial fluid, either unsorted or a sorted T cell fraction (not recorded which). CDR3 sequence (DNA): TGCAGTGCTAGGAGGACAGGGGGCCCCTACGAGCAGTACTTC. Its protein is CSARRTGGPYEQYF.